The T cell receptor beta chain under discussion was sequenced for a study of blood T cell repertoires in COVID-19 (dated by TCRdb to 2019 to 2021). Some background on the complete study: Collaborator samples came from the United States, Italy and Spain and covered acute and convalescent phases of COVID-19. The material from the prospective study consisted of cDNA or gDNA derived from T cells, B-cell-depleted T cells, or PBMCs. Deeply sampled blood TCRbeta repertoires from subjects exposed to, actively infected with, or recovered from COVID-19 were included in the dataset. The repertoires were released in a freely available public database intended as a resource for research on the immune response to SARS-CoV-2. Samples came from the ongoing ImmuneRACE study (first 160 participants) plus 1,254 subjects from 6 global collaborators. Sample metadata almost always included a de-identified subject ID, COVID-19 status, age in years and sex. Where HLA class I and class II types were available, the types were taken from metadata supplied by the sample provider, not from assay-based typing.

Points on this clone: Its antigen target is currently unknown. Base qualities were left out, and no much larger clone turns up one base away.

TCRbeta CDR3 regions were amplified from genomic DNA using the immunoSEQ Assay, a bias-controlled multiplex PCR. On the study's bioinformatics: The number of nucleated cells in each sample was estimated by amplification of reference gene primers within the assay. To quantify the absolute abundance of each unique TCRbeta CDR3 rearrangement, sequence reads were collapsed and filtered. For each sample, productive Simpson clonality was calculated by taking the square root of Simpson's diversity index across productive rearrangements. TCRdb provides this immuneACCESS table in a form limited to in-frame rearrangements. Some clones are lacking; in checked studies, under half of them reflect an unresolved V gene, and why the rest are absent is not known. The V and J calls and the clone size are those of that table, but D and trimming were determined from the DNA. For this sample there are some 170,000 clones; roughly 82% appear just once. About 8.4% of the sample goes to the ten largest clones.

The paper's findings and limits, for the study overall: Clinical and demographic metadata were provided uncurated, with the amount varying by source and participant.

For this chain, trimming is 5 bases at the V end and 7 bases at the J end, and the number of junction bases without a gene match is 2. The CDR3 measures 12 amino acids from cysteine to phenylalanine. Left in the record is the CDR3 DNA by itself, 36 bases read in frame from the first base. Each collaborating institution followed its own protocols to collect whole blood in K2EDTA tubes. For TCRbeta analysis, collaborators shipped samples as frozen whole blood, isolated PBMCs, or DNA extracted from either of those sample types. The rearrangement joined TRBV12-3 or TRBV12-4 to TRBJ1-2; 9 bases in the junction line up with TRBD1. Sequences were obtained from peripheral blood. This TCR was recovered from a woman in her seventies with acute or convalescent COVID-19. The CDR3 here reads CASSRTGVGYTF. The nucleotide sequence is given as TGTGCCAGCAGTCGGACAGGGGTTGGCTACACCTTC.